The sequence of this T cell receptor (beta chain) was determined in a study of spatial heterogeneity in lung cancer. Germline V CDR1 and CDR2: WSHSY, SAAADI. The CDR3 sequence is 11 residues long. Trimming left V 9 bases short and J 1 base short, with 5 bases between. This clonotype showed up just a few times. The time point here: sample taken at primary tumor resection. Whole RNA, which was extracted from tumor, nontumor lung tissue or frozen PBMC, was sequenced without any cell sorting. Individual TCR cDNA molecules each bore their own unique molecular identifier. TCRdb reprocessed the 5' RACE reads via MiXCR and lists one record per CDR3 protein. The repertoire holds roughly 100,000 distinct CDR3 sequences, with over 8.5% as singletons.

The origin of this receptor is a male donor with early-stage non-small cell lung cancer. The chain couples TRBV10-2 to TRBJ2-3; D call uncertain. The sequencing here drew on PBMCs, taken at surgery. The CDR3: CASWGTDTQYF. The CDR3 coding sequence is TGCGCCAGTTGGGGCACAGATACGCAGTATTTT.